Sequencing of this T cell receptor beta chain was carried out in a study of graft-versus-host responses after intestinal transplantation. Across the study: Among the recipients, all got anti-thymocyte globulin induction and then tacrolimus and steroids for 3 to 4 years.

Germline V gene lookup returns CDR1 LNHDA and CDR2 SQIVND (reference sequence). V trimming: 6 bases; J trimming: 5 bases; junction bases outside the gene matches: 5. The length of the CDR3 is 13 residues. Study-wide results and caveats: Early post-transplant declines in HvG were associated with peak levels of circulating GvH clones.

Generated by immunoSEQ multiplex PCR, the TCRdb table keeps only in-frame clones and is missing some. The sample yields around 84,000 clones, roughly four fifths seen once. This clone is a singleton in its sample. Its matching antigen is unknown. V usage is TRBV19 and J usage is TRBJ1-2; 8 bases line up with TRBD1. Sample: unstimulated CD8+ T cells sorted from spleen or lymph node cells, taken before intestinal transplant. The origin of this receptor is a human donor who received an intestinal transplant. The CDR3 region has the DNA TGTGCCAGTAGAACAGGGGGGGAATATGGCTACACCTTC. Amino acids: CASRTGGEYGYTF.